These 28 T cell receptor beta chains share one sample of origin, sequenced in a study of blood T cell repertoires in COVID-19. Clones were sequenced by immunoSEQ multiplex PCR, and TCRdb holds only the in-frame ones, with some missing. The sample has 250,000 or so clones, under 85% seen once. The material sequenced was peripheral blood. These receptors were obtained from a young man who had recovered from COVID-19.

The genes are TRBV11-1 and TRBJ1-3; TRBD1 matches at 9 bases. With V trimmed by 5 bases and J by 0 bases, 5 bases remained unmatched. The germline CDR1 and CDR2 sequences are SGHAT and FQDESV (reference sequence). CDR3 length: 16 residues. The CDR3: CASSARDRASGNTIYF. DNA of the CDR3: TGTGCCAGCAGCGCCCGGGACAGGGCCTCTGGAAACACCATATATTTT. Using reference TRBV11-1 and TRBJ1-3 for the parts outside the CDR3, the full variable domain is EAEVAQSPRYKITEKSQAVAFWCDPISGHATLYWYRQILGQGPELLVQFQDESVVDDSQLPKDRFSAERLKGVDSTLKIQPAELGDSAMYLCASSARDRASGNTIYFGEGSWLTVV.

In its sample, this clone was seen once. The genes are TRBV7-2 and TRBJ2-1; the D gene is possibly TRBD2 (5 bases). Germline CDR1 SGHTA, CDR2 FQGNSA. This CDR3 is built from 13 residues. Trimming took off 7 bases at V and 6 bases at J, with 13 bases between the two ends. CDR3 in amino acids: CASTILGLNEQFF. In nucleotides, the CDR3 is TGTGCCAGCACCATACTAGGGCTCAATGAGCAGTTCTTC.

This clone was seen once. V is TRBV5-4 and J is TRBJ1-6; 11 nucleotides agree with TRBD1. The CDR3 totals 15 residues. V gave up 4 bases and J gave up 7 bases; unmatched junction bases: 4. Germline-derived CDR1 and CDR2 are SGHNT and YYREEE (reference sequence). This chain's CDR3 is CASSRRDRGNSPLHF. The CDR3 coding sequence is TGTGCCAGCAGCCGACGGGACAGGGGGAATTCACCCCTCCACTTT.

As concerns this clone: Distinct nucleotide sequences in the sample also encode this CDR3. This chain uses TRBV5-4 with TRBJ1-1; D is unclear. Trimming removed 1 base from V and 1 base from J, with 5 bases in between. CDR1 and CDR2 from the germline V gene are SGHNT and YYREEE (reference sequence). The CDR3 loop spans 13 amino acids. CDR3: CASSLRANTEAFF. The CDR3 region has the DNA TGTGCCAGCAGCTTGCGAGCGAACACTGAAGCTTTCTTT.

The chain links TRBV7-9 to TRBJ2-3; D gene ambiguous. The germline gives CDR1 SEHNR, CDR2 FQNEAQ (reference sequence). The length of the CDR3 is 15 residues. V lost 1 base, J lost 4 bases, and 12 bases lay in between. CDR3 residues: CASSLGNSKADTQYF. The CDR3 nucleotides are TGTGCCAGCAGCTTAGGGAACAGTAAAGCAGATACGCAGTATTTT.

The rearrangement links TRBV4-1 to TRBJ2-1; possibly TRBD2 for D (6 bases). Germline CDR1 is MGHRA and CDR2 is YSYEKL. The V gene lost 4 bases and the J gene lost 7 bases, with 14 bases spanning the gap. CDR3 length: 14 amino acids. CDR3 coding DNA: TGCGCCAGCAGCCCCACCACGGGGGTAAATGAGCAGTTCTTC. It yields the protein CASSPTTGVNEQFF.

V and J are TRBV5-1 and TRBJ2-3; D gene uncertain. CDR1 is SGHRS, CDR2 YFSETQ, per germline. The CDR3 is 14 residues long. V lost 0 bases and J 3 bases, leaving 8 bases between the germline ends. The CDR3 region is CASSLGGATDTQYF. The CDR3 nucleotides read TGCGCCAGCAGCTTGGGCGGCGCAACAGATACGCAGTATTTT.

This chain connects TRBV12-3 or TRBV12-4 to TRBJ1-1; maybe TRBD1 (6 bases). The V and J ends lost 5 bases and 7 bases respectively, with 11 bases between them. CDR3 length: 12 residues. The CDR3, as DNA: TGTGCCAGCAGTGTCGGACAGCTTGAAGCTTTCTTT. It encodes CASSVGQLEAFF.

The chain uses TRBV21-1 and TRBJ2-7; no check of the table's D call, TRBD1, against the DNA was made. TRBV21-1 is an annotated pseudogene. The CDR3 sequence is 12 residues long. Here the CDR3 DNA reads TGTGCCAGCATAGGCAGGGGCTACGAGCAGTACGTC. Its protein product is CASIGRGYEQYV.

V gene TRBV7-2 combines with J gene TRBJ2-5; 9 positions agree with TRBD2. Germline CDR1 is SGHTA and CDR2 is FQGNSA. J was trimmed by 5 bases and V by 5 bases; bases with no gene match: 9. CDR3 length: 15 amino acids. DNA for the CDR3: TGTGCCAGCAGCACCTCCGGGACTAGCTGGGAGACCCAGTACTTC. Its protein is CASSTSGTSWETQYF.

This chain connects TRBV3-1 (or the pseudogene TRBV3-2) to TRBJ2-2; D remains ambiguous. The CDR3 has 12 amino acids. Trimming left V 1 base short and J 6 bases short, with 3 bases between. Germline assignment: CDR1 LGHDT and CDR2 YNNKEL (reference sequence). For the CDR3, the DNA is TGTGCCAGCAGCCAAGGGCCCGGGGAGCTGTTTTTT. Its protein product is CASSQGPGELFF.

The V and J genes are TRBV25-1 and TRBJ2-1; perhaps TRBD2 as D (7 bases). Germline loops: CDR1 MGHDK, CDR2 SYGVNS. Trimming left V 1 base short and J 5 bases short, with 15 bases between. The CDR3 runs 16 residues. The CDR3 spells CASSELGGGRNNEQFF. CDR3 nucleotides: TGTGCCAGCAGTGAATTAGGGGGGGGCCGAAACAATGAGCAGTTCTTC.

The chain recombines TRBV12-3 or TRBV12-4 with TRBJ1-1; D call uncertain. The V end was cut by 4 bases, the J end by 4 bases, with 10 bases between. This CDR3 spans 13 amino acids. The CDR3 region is CASSSPPLTEAFF. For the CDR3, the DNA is TGTGCCAGCAGTTCCCCCCCTCTCACTGAAGCTTTCTTT.

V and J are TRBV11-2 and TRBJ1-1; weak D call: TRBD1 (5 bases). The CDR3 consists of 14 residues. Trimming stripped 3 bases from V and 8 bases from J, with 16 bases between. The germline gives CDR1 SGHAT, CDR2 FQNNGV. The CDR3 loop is CASSFSTAFIEAFF. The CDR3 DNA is TGTGCCAGCAGCTTCTCGACAGCGTTTATCGAAGCTTTCTTT.

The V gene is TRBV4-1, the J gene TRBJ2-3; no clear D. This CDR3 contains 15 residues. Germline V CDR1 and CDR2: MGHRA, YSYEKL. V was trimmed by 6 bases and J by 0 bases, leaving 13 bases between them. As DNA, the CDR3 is TGCGCCAGCAGAGGTAACAGTCCTAGCACAGATACGCAGTATTTT. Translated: CASRGNSPSTDTQYF.

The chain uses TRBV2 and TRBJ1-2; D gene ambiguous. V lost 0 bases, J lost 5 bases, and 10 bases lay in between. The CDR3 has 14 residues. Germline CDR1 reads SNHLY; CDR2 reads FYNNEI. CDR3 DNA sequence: TGTGCCAGCAGTGAAGCGAGGTCACTGTATGGCTACACCTTC. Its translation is CASSEARSLYGYTF.

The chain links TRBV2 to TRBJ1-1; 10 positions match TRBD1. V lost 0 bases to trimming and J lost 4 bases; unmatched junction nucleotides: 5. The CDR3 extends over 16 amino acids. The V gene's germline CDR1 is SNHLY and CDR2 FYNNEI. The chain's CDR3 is CASSEATGGFGTEAFF. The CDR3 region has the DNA TGTGCCAGCAGTGAAGCGACAGGGGGCTTTGGCACTGAAGCTTTCTTT.

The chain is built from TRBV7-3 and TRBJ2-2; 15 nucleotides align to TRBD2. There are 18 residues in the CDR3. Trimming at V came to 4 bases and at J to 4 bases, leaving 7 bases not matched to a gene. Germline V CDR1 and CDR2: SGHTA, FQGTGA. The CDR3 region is CASSSGTSGGPGTGELFF. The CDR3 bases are TGTGCCAGCAGCTCCGGGACTAGCGGGGGGCCAGGCACCGGGGAGCTGTTTTTT.

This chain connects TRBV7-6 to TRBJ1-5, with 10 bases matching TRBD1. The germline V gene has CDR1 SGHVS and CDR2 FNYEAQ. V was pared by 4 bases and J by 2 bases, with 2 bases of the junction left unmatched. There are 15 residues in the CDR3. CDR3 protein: CASSSGTGGNQPQHF. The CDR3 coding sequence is TGTGCCAGCAGCTCCGGGACAGGGGGCAATCAGCCCCAGCATTTT.

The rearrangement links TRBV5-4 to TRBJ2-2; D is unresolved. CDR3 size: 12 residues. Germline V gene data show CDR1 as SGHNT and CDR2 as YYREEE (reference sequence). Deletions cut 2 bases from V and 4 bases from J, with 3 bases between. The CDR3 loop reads CASSFFTGELFF. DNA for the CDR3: TGTGCCAGCAGCTTCTTCACCGGGGAGCTGTTTTTT.

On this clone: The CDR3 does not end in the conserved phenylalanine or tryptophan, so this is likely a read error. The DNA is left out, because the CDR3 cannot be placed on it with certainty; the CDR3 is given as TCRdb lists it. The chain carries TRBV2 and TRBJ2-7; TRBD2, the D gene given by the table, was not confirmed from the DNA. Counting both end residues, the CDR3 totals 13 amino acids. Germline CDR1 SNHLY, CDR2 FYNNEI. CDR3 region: CASSDPAPERLRL.

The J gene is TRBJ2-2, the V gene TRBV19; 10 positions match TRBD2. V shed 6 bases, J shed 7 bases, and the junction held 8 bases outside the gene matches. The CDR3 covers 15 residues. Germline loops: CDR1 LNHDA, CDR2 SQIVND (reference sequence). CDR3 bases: TGTGCCAGTAGCAACGTAGCGGGGGGCATCGGGGAGCTGTTTTTT. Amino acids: CASSNVAGGIGELFF.

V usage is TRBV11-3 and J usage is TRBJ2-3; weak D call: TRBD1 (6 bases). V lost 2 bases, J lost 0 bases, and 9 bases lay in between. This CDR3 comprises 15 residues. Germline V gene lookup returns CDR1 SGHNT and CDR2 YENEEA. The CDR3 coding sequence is TGTGCCAGCAGCTTATCGGGACAAAGCACAGATACGCAGTATTTT. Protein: CASSLSGQSTDTQYF.

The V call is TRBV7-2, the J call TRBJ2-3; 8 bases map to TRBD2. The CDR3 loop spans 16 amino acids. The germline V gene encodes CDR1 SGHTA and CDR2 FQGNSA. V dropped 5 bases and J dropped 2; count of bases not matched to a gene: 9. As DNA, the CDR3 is TGTGCCAGCAGCCGTAACAGCGGGGGTACCACAGATACGCAGTATTTT. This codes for CASSRNSGGTTDTQYF. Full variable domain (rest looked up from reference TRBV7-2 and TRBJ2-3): GAGVSQSPSNKVTEKGKDVELRCDPISGHTALYWYRQSLGQGLEFLIYFQGNSAPDKSGLPSDRFSAERTGGSVSTLTIQRTQQEDSAVYLCASSRNSGGTTDTQYFGPGTRLTVL.

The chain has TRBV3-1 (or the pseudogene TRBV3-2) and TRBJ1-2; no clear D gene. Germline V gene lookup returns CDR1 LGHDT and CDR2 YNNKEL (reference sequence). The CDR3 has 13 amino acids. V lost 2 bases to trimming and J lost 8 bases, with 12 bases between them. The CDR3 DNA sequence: TGTGCCAGCAGCCAAAGCGAGACGACGGGCTACACCTTC. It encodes CASSQSETTGYTF.

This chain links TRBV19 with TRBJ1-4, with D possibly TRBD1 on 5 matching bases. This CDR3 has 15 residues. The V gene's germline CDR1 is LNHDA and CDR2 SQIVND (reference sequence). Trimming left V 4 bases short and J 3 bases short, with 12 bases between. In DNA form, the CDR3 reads TGTGCCAGTAGTAATCAGGGAAACGCTAATGAAAAACTGTTTTTT. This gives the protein CASSNQGNANEKLFF.

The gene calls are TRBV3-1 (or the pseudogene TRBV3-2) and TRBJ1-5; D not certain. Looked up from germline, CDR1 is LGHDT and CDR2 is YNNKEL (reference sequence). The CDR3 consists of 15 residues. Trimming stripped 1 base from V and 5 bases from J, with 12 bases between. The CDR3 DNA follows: TGTGCCAGCAGCCAAGGCGTGCCATCCTATCAGCCCCAGCATTTT. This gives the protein CASSQGVPSYQPQHF.

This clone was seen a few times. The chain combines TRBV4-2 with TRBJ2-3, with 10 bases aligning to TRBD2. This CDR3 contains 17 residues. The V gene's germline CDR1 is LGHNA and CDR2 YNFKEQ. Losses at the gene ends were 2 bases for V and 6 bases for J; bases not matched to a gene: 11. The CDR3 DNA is TGTGCCAGCAGCCAAAAATTAGCGGGGGGCATCTCCGATACGCAGTATTTT. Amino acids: CASSQKLAGGISDTQYF.